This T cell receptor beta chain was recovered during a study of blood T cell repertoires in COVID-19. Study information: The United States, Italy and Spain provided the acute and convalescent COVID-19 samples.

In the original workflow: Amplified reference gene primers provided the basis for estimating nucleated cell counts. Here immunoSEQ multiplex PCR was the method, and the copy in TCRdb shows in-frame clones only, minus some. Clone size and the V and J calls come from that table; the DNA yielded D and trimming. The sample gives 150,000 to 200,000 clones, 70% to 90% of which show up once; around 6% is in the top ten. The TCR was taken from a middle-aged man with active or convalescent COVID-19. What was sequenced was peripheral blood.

CDR3 DNA: TGTGCCAGCAACACTATAGCGGGAGATGGTGATGAGCAGTTCTTC. Its translation: CASNTIAGDGDEQFF. This rearrangement joins TRBV6-5 to TRBJ2-1, with TRBD2 matching 9 bases. CDR1 MNHEY and CDR2 SVGAGI come from the germline V gene. The CDR3 is 15 residues long. V shed 7 bases, J shed 8 bases, and the junction held 12 bases outside the gene matches.